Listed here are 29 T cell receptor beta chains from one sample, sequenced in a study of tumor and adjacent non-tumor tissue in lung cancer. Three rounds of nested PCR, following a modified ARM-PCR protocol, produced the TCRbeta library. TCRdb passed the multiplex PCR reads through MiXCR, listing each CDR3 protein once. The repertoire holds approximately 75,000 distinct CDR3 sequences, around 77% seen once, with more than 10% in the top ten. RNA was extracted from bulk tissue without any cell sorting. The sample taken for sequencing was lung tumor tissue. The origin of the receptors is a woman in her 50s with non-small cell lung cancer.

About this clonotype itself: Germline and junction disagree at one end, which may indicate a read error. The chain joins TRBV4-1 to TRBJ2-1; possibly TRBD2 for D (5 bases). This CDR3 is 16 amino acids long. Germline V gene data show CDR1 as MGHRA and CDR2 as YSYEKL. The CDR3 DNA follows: TGCGCCAGCAGCCAAGAGTCGGGGAGTTCCTACAGTGAGCAGTTCTTC. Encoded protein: CASSQESGSSYSEQFF.

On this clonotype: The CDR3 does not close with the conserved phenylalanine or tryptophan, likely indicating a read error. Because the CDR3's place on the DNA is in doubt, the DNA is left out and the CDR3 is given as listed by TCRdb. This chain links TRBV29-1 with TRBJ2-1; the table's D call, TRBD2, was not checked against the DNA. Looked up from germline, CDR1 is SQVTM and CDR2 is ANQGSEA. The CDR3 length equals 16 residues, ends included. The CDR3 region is CSVDRLVGGSYNEQLL.

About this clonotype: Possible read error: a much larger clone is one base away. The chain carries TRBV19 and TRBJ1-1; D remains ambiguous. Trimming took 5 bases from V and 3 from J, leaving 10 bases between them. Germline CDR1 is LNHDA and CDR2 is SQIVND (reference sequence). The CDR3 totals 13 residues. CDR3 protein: CASSLSLDTEAFF. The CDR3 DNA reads TGTGCCAGTAGTCTCTCACTGGACACTGAAGCTTTCTTT.

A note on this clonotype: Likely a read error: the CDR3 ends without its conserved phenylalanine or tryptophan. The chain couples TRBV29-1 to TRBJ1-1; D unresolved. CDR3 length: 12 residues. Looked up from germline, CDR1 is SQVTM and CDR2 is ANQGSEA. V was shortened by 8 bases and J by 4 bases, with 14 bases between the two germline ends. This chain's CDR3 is CSIVETSTEAFI. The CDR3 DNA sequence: TGCAGCATCGTCGAGACGAGCACTGAAGCTTTCATT.

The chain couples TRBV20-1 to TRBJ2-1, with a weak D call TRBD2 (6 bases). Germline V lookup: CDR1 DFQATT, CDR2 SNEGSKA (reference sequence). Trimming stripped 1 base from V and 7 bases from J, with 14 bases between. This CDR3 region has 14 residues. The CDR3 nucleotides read TGCAGTGCTAGAGGGTCTAGCGAGAGTAATGAGCAGTTCTTC. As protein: CSARGSSESNEQFF.

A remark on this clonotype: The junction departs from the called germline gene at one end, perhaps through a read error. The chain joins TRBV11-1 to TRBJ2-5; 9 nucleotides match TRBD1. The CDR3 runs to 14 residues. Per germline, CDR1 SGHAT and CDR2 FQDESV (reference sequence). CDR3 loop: CASSPGQGVETHYF. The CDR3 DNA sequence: TGTGCCAGTAGTCCGGGACAGGGCGTAGAGACCCATTACTTC.

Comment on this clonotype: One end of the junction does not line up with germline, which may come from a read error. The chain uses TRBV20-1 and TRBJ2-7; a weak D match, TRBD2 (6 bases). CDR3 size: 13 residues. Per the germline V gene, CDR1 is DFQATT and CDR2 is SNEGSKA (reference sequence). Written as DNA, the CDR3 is TGTAGTGCTAGAGAGAGGGACTTCTACGAGCAATACTTC. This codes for CSARERDFYEQYF.

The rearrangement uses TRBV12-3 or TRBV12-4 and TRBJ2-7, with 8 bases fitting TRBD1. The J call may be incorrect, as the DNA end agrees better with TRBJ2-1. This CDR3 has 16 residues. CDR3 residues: CASSLRLRTGRHEQFF. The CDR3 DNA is TGTGCCAGCAGTTTAAGGCTTCGGACAGGGAGGCACGAGCAGTTCTTC.

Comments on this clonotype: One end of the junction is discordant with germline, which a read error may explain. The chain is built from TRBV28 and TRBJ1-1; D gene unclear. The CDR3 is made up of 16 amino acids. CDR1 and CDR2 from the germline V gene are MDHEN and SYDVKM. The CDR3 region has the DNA TGTGCCAGCAGCCCCCCGGCCGGATTCATGAACACTGAAGCTCTCTTT. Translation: CASSPPAGFMNTEALF.

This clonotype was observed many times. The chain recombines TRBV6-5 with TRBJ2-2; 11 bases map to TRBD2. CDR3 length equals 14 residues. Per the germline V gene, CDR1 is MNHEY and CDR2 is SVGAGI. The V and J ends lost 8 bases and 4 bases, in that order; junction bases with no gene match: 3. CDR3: CASRTSGFTGELFF. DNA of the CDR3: TGTGCCAGCCGGACTAGCGGGTTCACCGGGGAGCTGTTTTTT.

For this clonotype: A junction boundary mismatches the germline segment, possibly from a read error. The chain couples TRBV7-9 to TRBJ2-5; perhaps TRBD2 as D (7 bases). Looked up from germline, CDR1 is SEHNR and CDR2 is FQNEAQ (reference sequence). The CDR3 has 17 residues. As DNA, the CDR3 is TGTGTCAGCAGCCCTCCGGGGGGACAACAAACGATAAAGACCCAGTACTTC. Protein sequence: CVSSPPGGQQTIKTQYF.

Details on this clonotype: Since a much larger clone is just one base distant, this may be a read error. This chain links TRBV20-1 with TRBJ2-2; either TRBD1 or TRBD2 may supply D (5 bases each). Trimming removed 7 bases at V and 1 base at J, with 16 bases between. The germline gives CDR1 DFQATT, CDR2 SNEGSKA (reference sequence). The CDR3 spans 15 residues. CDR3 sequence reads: CSVHTGTGNTGELFF. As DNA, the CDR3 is TGCAGTGTGCACACCGGGACGGGGAACACCGGGGAGCTGTTTTTT.

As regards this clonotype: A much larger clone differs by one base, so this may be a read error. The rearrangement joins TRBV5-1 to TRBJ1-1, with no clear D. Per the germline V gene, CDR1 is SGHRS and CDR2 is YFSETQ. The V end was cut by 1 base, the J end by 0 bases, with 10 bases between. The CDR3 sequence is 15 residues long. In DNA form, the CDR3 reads TGCGCCAGCAGCTTGCCTATGGCGATGAACACTGAAGCTTTCTTT. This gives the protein CASSLPMAMNTEAFF.

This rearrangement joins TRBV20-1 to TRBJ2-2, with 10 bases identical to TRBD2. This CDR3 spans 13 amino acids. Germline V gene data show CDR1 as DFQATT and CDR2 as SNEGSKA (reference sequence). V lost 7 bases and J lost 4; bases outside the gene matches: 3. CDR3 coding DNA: TGCAGTGGTAGCGGGAGGATCACCGGGGAGCTGTTTTTT. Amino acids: CSGSGRITGELFF.

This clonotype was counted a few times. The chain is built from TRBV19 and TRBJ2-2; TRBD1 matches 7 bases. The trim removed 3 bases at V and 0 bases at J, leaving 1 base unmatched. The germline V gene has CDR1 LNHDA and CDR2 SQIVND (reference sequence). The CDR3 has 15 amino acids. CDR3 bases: TGTGCCAGTAGTATTCAGGGGGCGAACACCGGGGAGCTGTTTTTT. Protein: CASSIQGANTGELFF.

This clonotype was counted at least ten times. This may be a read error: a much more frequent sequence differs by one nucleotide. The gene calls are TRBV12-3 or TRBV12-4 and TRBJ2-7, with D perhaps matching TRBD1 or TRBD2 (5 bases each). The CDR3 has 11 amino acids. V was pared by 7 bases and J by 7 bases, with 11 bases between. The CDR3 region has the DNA TGTGCCAGCACTTACAGGAGGGAGCAGTACTTC. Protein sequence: CASTYRREQYF.

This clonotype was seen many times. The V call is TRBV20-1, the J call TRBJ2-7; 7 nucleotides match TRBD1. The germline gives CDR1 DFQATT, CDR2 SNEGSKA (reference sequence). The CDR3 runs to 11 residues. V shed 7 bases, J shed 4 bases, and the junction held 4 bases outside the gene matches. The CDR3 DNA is TGCAGTGGCACGACAGGGTACGAGCAGTACTTC. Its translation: CSGTTGYEQYF.

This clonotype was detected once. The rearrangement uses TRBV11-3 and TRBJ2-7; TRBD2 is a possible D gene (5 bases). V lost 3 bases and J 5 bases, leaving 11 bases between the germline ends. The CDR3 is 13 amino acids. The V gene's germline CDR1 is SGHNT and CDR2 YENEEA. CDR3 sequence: CASSLRRTNEQYF. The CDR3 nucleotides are TGTGCCAGCAGCTTGAGGAGGACCAACGAGCAGTACTTC.

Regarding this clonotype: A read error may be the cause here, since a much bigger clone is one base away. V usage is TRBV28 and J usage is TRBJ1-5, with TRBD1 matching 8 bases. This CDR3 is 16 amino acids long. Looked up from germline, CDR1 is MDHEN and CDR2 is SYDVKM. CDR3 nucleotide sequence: TGTGCCAGCGGTTTATACGGACAGGGCCACAATCAGCCCCAGCATTTT. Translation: CASGLYGQGHNQPQHF. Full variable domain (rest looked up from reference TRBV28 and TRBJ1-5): DVKVTQSSRYLVKRTGEKVFLECVQDMDHENMFWYRQDPGLGLRLIYFSYDVKMKEKGDIPEGYSVSREKKERFSLILESASTNQTSMYLCASGLYGQGHNQPQHFGDGTRLSIL.

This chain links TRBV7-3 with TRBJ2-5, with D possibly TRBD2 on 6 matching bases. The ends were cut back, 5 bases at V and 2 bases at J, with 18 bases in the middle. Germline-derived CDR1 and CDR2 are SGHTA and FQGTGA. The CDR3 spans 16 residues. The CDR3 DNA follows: TGTGCCAGCAGCCTTCTAGGCCTTGGGAGGCAAGAGACCCAGTACTTC. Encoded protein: CASSLLGLGRQETQYF.

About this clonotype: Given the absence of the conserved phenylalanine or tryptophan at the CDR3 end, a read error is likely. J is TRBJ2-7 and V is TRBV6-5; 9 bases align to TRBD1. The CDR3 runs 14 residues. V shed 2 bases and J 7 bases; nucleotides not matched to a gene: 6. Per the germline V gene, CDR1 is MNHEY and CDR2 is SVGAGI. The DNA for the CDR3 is TGTGCCAGCAGTTACGAACCCGGGACAGGGGAGCAGTACCTC. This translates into CASSYEPGTGEQYL.

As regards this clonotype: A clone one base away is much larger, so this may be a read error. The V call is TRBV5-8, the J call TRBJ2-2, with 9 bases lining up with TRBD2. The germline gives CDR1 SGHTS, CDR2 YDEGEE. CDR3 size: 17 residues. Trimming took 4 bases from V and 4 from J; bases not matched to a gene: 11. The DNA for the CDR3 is TGTGCCAGCAGCCCCGCCGGGTCTAGCGGGATCACCGGGGAGCTGTTTTTT. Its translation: CASSPAGSSGITGELFF.

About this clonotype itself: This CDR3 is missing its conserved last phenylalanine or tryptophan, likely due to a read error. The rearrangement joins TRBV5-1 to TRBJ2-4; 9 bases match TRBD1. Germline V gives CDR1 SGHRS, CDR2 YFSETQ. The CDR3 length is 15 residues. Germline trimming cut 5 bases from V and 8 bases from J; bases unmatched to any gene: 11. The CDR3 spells CASRFRDREADIQYL. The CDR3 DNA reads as TGCGCCAGCAGGTTCCGGGACAGGGAGGCGGACATTCAGTACCTC.

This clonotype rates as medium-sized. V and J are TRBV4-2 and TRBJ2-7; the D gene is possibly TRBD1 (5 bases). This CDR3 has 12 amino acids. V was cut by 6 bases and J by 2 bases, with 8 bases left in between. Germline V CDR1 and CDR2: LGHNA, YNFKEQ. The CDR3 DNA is TGTGCCAGCAGGGACAAGACCTACGAGCAGTACTTC. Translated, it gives CASRDKTYEQYF.

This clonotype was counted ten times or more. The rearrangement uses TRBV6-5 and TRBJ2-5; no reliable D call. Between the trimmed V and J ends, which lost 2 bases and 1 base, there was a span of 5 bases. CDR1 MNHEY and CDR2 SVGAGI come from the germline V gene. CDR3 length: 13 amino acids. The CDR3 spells CASSYVVQETQYF. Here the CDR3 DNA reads TGTGCCAGCAGTTACGTGGTCCAAGAGACCCAGTACTTC.

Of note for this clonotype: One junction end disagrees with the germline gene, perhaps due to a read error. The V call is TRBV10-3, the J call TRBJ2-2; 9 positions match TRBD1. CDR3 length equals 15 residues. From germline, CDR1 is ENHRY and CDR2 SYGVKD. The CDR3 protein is CTITGQGPNIGELFF. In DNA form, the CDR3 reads TGTACCATCACGGGACAGGGCCCGAACATCGGGGAGCTGTTTTTT.

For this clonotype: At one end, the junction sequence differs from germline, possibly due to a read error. The CDR3 sequence is CSSSKVSGSSDEQYF. The CDR3 region has the DNA TGTTCCAGCAGCAAGGTCAGCGGGAGTTCGGACGAGCAATACTTC. This chain connects TRBV6-5 to TRBJ2-7; 8 bases are a match to TRBD2. The CDR3 length is 15 residues. Germline V gene data show CDR1 as MNHEY and CDR2 as SVGAGI.

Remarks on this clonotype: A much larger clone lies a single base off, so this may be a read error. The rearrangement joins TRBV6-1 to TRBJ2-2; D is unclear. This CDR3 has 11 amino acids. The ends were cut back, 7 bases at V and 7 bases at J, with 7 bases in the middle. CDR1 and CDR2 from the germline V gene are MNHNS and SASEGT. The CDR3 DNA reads TGTGCCAGCATGCGAATCGGGGAGCTGTTTTTT. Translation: CASMRIGELFF.

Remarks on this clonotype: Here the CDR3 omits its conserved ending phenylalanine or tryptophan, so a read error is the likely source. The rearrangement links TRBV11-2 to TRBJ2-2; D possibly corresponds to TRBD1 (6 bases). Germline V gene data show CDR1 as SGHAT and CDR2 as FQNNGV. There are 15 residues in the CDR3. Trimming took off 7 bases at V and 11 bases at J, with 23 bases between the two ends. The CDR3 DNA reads TGTGCCAGCAAGACTTCATGGGGGCGCGACGGAGAGCTGTTTTTG. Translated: CASKTSWGRDGELFL.